A single sample is the source of the 21 T cell receptor beta chains below, sequenced in a study of Tregs in tolerant kidney transplant recipients. Data came from immunoSEQ multiplex PCR; TCRdb stores just in-frame clones and leaves some out. The data show under 45,000 clones, around 95% seen once. These receptors' targets are unknown. Input material: Tregs from blood cultured with allogeneic cells. Receptors were obtained from a human donor in good health.

The chain is built from TRBV19 and TRBJ1-2; tentative D call: TRBD1 (5 bases). CDR3 size: 15 residues. The V end was cut by 5 bases, the J end by 2 bases, with 15 bases between. Germline V gene lookup returns CDR1 LNHDA and CDR2 SQIVND (reference sequence). The CDR3 here is CASSASPRGNYGYTF. The CDR3 nucleotides are TGTGCCAGTAGTGCTTCCCCCCGGGGGAACTATGGCTACACCTTC.

The V call is TRBV5-6, the J call TRBJ2-7, with 7 bases matching TRBD1. Germline V lookup: CDR1 SGHDT, CDR2 YYEEEE. With 7 bases clipped from V and 2 bases from J, the junction kept 9 bases outside the gene matches. This CDR3 contains 14 residues. This CDR3 reads CASRKGQTTYEQYF. In nucleotides, the CDR3 is TGTGCCAGCCGAAAGGGACAGACGACCTACGAGCAGTACTTC.

V is TRBV20-1 and J is TRBJ1-5; D is unclear. This CDR3 has 11 residues. V was pared by 3 bases and J by 4 bases, with 4 bases between. The germline V gene encodes CDR1 DFQATT and CDR2 SNEGSKA (reference sequence). CDR3 sequence: CSASGNQPQHF. The CDR3 bases are TGCAGTGCTAGCGGGAATCAGCCCCAGCATTTT.

In DNA, the CDR3 is TGTGCCAGCAGTTACAGTAGGGATGAAAAACTGTTTTTT. This codes for CASSYSRDEKLFF. The chain carries TRBV6-6 and TRBJ1-4, with D hard to call. CDR1 and CDR2 from the germline V gene are MNHNY and SVGAGI (reference sequence). The CDR3 runs to 13 residues. V was shortened by 2 bases and J by 6 bases, with 7 bases between the two germline ends.

This clone appeared a single time. This chain joins TRBV6-6 and TRBJ2-6; possible D gene TRBD2, 6 bases. With 11 bases removed from V and 2 bases from J, the gap between germline ends came to 16 bases. This CDR3 comprises 15 residues. Germline assignment: CDR1 MNHNY and CDR2 SVGAGI (reference sequence). Written as DNA, the CDR3 is TGTGCCTCATTGCTGGGAGGTACTGGGGCCAACGTCCTGACTTTC. This translates into CASLLGGTGANVLTF.

V usage is TRBV7-8 and J usage is TRBJ2-7; D gene unclear. The CDR3 covers 14 residues. Germline lookup yields CDR1 SGHVS and CDR2 FQNEAQ. V was clipped by 3 bases and J by 3 bases, with 12 bases between them. In DNA form, the CDR3 reads TGTGCCAGCAGCTTGAACACAGTTTTCTACGAGCAGTACTTC. Translated: CASSLNTVFYEQYF.

The CDR3, as DNA: TGTGCCAGCAGTCGGACAGCTGGAAACACCATATATTTT. Protein product: CASSRTAGNTIYF. The genes are TRBV28 and TRBJ1-3; possibly TRBD1 for D (6 bases). The CDR3 has 13 residues. Trimming took 5 bases from V and 2 from J, leaving 7 bases between them. Germline values: CDR1 MDHEN, CDR2 SYDVKM.

The V and J genes are TRBV6-5 and TRBJ2-7; TRBD2 matches 9 bases. The CDR3 spans 15 residues. V trimming: 6 bases; J trimming: 5 bases; junction bases outside the gene matches: 11. The germline V gene has CDR1 MNHEY and CDR2 SVGAGI. The CDR3 sequence is CASSTGGGRVHEQYF. DNA for the CDR3: TGTGCCAGCAGCACTGGGGGCGGGAGGGTCCACGAGCAGTACTTC.

This clone appeared a single time. The genes are TRBV18 and TRBJ2-2; TRBD1 matches 9 bases. V lost 3 bases, J lost 4 bases, and 6 bases stayed unmatched. The CDR3 runs to 16 residues. Germline CDR1 reads KGHSH; CDR2 reads LQKENI. The CDR3 protein is CASSPPATGGTGELFF. The CDR3 DNA reads TGTGCCAGCTCACCCCCCGCGACAGGGGGCACCGGGGAGCTGTTTTTT.

The chain joins TRBV5-1 to TRBJ2-3; D remains unclear. Germline V gives CDR1 SGHRS, CDR2 YFSETQ. V dropped 2 bases and J dropped 2 bases, with 9 bases sitting between them. The length of the CDR3 is 14 residues. Written as DNA, the CDR3 is TGCGCCAGCAGCTTATCGGGCGCCACAGATACGCAGTATTTT. This translates into CASSLSGATDTQYF.

V usage is TRBV30 and J usage is TRBJ1-3; a possible D gene is TRBD1 (6 bases). V was shortened by 1 base and J by 4 bases, with 17 bases between the two germline ends. CDR1 is GTSNPN and CDR2 is SVGIG in the germline V gene (reference sequence). The CDR3 contains 16 residues. CDR3 DNA: TGTGCCTGGAGTGACTTCAGGGGTTCGGGGGGAAACACCATATATTTT. Protein product: CAWSDFRGSGGNTIYF.

The chain employs TRBV10-2 and TRBJ1-2; unclear D gene. This CDR3 comprises 16 residues. Germline V gene sequence: CDR1 WSHSY, CDR2 SAAADI. Trimming shortened V by 8 bases and J by 3 bases, and 22 bases separated the two germline ends. The CDR3 nucleotides are TGCGCCAGCGGGAGGGCAGGAACCGGGATGGACTATGGCTACACCTTC. Residues: CASGRAGTGMDYGYTF.

About this clone: The identical CDR3 is also encoded by other nucleotide sequences in the sample. The chain couples TRBV5-1 to TRBJ2-7; 8 bases fit TRBD1. The V segment lost 1 base and the J segment 2 bases; nucleotides outside the gene matches: 2. The CDR3 spans 14 residues. CDR1 and CDR2 from the germline V gene are SGHRS and YFSETQ. CDR3 DNA: TGCGCCAGCAGCTTGTCAGGGGGCCCCTACGAGCAGTACTTC. Its protein is CASSLSGGPYEQYF.

The chain is built from TRBV9 and TRBJ1-5; D not certain. Per the germline V gene, CDR1 is SGDLS and CDR2 is YYNGEE. V gave up 1 base and J gave up 0 bases, with 8 bases separating them. The CDR3 runs 15 residues. The DNA of the CDR3 is TGTGCCAGCAGCGTATCTGGATATAGCAATCAGCCCCAGCATTTT. This gives the protein CASSVSGYSNQPQHF. The full variable domain, in which reference TRBV9 and TRBJ1-5 provide the parts outside the CDR3, is DSGVTQTPKHLITATGQRVTLRCSPRSGDLSVYWYQQSLDQGLQFLIQYYNGEERAKGNILERFSAQQFPDLHSELNLSSLELGDSALYFCASSVSGYSNQPQHFGDGTRLSIL.

The chain joins TRBV5-5 to TRBJ1-4; TRBD1 is a possible D gene (6 bases). CDR1 and CDR2 (germline): SGHKS, YYEKEE (reference sequence). The V end lost 0 bases, the J end lost 5 bases, and 17 bases lay between the germline ends. This CDR3 spans 17 amino acids. CDR3 region: CASSLAQGTAVNEKLFF. CDR3 nucleotide sequence: TGTGCCAGCAGCTTGGCCCAGGGGACGGCCGTCAATGAAAAACTGTTTTTT.

This chain links TRBV18 with TRBJ1-5, with D tentatively TRBD1 (5 bases). This CDR3 region has 14 residues. With 3 bases removed from V and 4 bases from J, the gap between germline ends came to 10 bases. Per the germline V gene, CDR1 is KGHSH and CDR2 is LQKENI. CDR3 DNA: TGTGCCAGCTCACCCGACAGAATAAATCAGCCCCAGCATTTT. It encodes CASSPDRINQPQHF.

As DNA, the CDR3 is TGTGCCTGGGCCGGACAGGGAACTGAAGCTTTCTTT. It is translated as CAWAGQGTEAFF. The genes are TRBV30 and TRBJ1-1; 8 bases agree with TRBD1. This CDR3 is built from 12 residues. With V trimmed by 5 bases and J by 5 bases, 4 bases remained unmatched. The V gene's germline CDR1 is GTSNPN and CDR2 SVGIG (reference sequence).

The chain employs TRBV4-2 and TRBJ1-1, with D uncertain. Germline loops: CDR1 LGHNA, CDR2 YNFKEQ. The CDR3 extends over 12 amino acids. The V gene lost 5 bases and the J gene lost 8 bases, with 12 bases spanning the gap. Here the CDR3 reads CASSGGPGEAFF. CDR3 DNA: TGTGCCAGCAGCGGTGGACCGGGAGAAGCTTTCTTT.

The rearrangement uses TRBV7-8 and TRBJ2-5; D tentatively fits TRBD1 or TRBD2 (5 bases each). There are 15 residues in the CDR3. Between the trimmed V and J ends, which lost 4 bases and 8 bases, there was a span of 20 bases. CDR1 and CDR2 from the germline V gene are SGHVS and FQNEAQ. Written as DNA, the CDR3 is TGTGCCAGCAGCTCCATCCGGGACCTCGCGAGAACCCAGTACTTC. This sequence encodes CASSSIRDLARTQYF.

The chain combines TRBV2 with TRBJ1-2, with a tentative D call TRBD1 (5 bases). With 3 bases removed from V and 1 base from J, the gap between germline ends came to 9 bases. The length of the CDR3 is 14 residues. Germline V lookup: CDR1 SNHLY, CDR2 FYNNEI. The CDR3 nucleotides are TGTGCCAGCAGTGAGGGGACTTATAACTATGGCTACACCTTC. Protein product: CASSEGTYNYGYTF.

The rearrangement links TRBV10-1 to TRBJ2-2; a weak D match, TRBD1 (5 bases). CDR3 length equals 14 residues. The germline CDR1 and CDR2 sequences are WNHNN and SYGVQD (reference sequence). The V gene lost 0 bases and the J gene lost 5 bases, with 7 bases spanning the gap. Written as DNA, the CDR3 is TGCGCCAGCAGTGAGTCGACAGTTACCGGGGAGCTGTTTTTT. This gives the protein CASSESTVTGELFF.